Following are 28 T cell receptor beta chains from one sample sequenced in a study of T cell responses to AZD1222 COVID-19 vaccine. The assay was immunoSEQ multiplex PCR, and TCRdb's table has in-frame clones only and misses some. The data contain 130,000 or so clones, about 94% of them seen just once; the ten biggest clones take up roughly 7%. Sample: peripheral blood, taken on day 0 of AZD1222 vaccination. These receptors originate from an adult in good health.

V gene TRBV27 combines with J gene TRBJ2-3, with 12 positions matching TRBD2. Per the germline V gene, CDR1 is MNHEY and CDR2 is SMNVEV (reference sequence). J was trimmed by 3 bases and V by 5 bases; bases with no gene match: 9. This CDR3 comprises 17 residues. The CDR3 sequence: CASSARLAGARTDTQYF. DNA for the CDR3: TGTGCCAGCAGTGCAAGACTAGCGGGAGCCCGGACAGATACGCAGTATTTT.

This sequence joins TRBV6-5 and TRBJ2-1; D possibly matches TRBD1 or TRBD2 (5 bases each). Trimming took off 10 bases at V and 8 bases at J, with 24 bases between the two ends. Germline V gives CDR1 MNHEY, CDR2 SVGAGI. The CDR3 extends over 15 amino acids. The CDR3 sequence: CAIFPGPLRGDEQFF. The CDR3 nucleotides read TGTGCCATCTTCCCGGGGCCCCTCCGGGGCGATGAGCAGTTCTTC.

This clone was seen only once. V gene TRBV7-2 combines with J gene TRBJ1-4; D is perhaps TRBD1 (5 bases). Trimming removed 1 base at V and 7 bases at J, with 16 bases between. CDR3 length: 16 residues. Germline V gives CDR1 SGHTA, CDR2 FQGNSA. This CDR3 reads CASSLEGAGLGEKLFF. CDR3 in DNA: TGTGCCAGCAGCTTAGAAGGGGCAGGGCTTGGTGAAAAACTGTTTTTT.

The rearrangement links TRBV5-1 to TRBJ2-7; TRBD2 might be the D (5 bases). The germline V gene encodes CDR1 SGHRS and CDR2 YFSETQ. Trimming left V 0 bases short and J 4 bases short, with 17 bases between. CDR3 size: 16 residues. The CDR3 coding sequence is TGCGCCAGCAGCTTGGGCTTTGGTGGGAGAAGTTACGAGCAGTACTTC. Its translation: CASSLGFGGRSYEQYF. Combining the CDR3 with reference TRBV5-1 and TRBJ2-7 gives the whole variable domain KAGVTQTPRYLIKTRGQQVTLSCSPISGHRSVSWYQQTPGQGLQFLFEYFSETQRNKGNFPGRFSGRQFSNSRSEMNVSTLELGDSALYLCASSLGFGGRSYEQYFGPGTRLTVT.

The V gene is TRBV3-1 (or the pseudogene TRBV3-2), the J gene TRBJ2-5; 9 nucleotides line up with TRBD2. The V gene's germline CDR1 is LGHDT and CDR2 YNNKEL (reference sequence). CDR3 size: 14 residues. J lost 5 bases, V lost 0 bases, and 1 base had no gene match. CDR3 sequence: CASSQDLAGETQYF. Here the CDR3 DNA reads TGTGCCAGCAGCCAAGACCTAGCGGGGGAGACCCAGTACTTC.

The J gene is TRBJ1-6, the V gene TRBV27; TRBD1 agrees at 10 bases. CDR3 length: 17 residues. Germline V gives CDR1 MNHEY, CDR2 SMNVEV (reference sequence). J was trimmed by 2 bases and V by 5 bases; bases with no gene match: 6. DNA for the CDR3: TGTGCCAGCAGTCCACTGGGACAGGGGACCTATAATTCACCCCTCCACTTT. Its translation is CASSPLGQGTYNSPLHF.

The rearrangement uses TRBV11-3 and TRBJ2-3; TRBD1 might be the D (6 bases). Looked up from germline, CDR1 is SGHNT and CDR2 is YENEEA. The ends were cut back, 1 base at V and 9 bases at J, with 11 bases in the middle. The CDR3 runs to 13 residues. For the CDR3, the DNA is TGTGCCAGCAGCTTAGGGCAGGGGAGCACGCAGTATTTT. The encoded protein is CASSLGQGSTQYF.

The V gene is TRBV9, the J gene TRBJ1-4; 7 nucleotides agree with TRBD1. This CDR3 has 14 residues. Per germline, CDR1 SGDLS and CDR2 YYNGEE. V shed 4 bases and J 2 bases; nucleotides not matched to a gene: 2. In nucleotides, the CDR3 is TGTGCCAGCAGCCTGGGACAGACTAATGAAAAACTGTTTTTT. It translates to CASSLGQTNEKLFF. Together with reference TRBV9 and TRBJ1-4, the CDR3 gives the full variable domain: DSGVTQTPKHLITATGQRVTLRCSPRSGDLSVYWYQQSLDQGLQFLIQYYNGEERAKGNILERFSAQQFPDLHSELNLSSLELGDSALYFCASSLGQTNEKLFFGSGTQLSVL.

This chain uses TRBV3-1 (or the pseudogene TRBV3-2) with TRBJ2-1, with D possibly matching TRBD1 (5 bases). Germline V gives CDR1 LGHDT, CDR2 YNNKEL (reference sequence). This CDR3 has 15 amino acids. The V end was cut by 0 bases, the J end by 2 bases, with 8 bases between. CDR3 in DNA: TGTGCCAGCAGCCAAGACAGGGCGACCTACAATGAGCAGTTCTTC. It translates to CASSQDRATYNEQFF.

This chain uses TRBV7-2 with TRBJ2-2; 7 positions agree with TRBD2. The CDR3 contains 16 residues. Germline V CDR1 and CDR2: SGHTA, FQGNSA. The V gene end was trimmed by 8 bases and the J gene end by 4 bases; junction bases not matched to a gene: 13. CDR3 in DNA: TGTGCCAGCCACCTCCGGCCGCGGGAGACCACCGGGGAGCTGTTTTTT. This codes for CASHLRPRETTGELFF.

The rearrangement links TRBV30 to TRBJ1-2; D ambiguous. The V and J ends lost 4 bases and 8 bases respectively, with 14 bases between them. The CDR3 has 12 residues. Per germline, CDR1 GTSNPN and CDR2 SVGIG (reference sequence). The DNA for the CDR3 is TGTGCCTGGACCTCCACGTTTGAGGGCTACACCTTC. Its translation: CAWTSTFEGYTF.

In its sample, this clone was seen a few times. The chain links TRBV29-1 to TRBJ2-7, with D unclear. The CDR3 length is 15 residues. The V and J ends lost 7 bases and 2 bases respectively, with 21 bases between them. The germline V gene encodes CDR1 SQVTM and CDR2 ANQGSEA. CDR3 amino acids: CSAGLLRAATYEQYF. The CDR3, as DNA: TGCAGCGCCGGCCTCCTCCGGGCCGCCACCTACGAGCAGTACTTC.

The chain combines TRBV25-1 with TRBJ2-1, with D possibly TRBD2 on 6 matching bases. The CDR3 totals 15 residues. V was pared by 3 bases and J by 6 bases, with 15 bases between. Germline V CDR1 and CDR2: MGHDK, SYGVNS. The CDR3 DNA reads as TGTGCCAGCAGTGATTCGAGGAGGGTTATCAATGAGCAGTTCTTC. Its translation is CASSDSRRVINEQFF.

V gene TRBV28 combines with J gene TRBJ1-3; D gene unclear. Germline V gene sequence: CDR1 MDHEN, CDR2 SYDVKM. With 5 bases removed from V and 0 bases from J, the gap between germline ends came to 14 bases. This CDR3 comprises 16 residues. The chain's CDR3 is CASSPRRLSSGNTIYF. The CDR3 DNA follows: TGTGCCAGCAGTCCCCGACGTCTTAGCTCTGGAAACACCATATATTTT.

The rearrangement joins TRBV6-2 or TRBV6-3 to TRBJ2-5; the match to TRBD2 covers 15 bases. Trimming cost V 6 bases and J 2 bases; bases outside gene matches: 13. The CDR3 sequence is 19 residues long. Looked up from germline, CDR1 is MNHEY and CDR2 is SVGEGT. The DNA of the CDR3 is TGTGCCAGCAGCTGGACCCGGACTAGCGGGAGGGTTGCGCAAGAGACCCAGTACTTC. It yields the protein CASSWTRTSGRVAQETQYF.

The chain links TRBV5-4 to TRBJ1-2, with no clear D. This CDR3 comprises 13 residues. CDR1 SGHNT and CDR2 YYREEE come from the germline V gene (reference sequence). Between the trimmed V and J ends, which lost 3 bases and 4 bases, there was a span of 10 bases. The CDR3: CASSSDGGYGYTF. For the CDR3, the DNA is TGTGCCAGCAGCTCGGACGGAGGCTATGGCTACACCTTC. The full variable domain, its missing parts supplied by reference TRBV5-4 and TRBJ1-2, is ETGVTQSPTHLIKTRGQQVTLRCSSQSGHNTVSWYQQALGQGPQFIFQYYREEENGRGNFPPRFSGLQFPNYSSELNVNALELDDSALYLCASSSDGGYGYTFGSGTRLTVV.

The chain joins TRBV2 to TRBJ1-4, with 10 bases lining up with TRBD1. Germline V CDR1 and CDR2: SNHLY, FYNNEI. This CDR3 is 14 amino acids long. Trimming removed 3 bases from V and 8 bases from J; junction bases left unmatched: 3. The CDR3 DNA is TGTGCCAGCAGTGAGGGGACAGGGGAAGAAAAACTGTTTTTT. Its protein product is CASSEGTGEEKLFF.

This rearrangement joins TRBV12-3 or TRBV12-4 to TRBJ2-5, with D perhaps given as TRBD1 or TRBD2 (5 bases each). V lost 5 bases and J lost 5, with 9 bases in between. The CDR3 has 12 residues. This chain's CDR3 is CASSRDVETQYF. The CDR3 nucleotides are TGTGCCAGCAGTAGGGACGTGGAGACCCAGTACTTC.

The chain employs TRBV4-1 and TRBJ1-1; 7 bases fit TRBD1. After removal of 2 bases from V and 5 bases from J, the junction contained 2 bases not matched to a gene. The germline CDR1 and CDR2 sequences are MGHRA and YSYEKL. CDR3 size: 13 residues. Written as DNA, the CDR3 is TGCGCCAGCAGCCAACAGGGGGTTACTGAAGCTTTCTTT. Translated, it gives CASSQQGVTEAFF.

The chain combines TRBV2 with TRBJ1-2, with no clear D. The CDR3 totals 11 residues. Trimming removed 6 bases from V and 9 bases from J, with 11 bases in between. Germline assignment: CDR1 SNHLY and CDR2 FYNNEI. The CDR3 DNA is TGTGCCAGCAGCCCGGAAAGGAGCTACACCTTC. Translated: CASSPERSYTF.

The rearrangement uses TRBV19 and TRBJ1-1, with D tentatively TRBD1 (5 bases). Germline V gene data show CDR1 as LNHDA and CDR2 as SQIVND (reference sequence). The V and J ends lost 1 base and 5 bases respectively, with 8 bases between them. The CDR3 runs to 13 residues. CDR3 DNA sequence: TGTGCCAGTAGTATAGGGCACAGGACTGAAGCTTTCTTT. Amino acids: CASSIGHRTEAFF.

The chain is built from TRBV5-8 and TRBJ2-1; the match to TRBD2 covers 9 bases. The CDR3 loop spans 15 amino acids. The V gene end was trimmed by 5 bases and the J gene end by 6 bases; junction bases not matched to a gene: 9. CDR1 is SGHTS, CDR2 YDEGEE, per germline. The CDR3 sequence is CASRRPAGGTNEQFF. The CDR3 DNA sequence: TGTGCCAGCAGGAGGCCGGCGGGAGGGACCAATGAGCAGTTCTTC.

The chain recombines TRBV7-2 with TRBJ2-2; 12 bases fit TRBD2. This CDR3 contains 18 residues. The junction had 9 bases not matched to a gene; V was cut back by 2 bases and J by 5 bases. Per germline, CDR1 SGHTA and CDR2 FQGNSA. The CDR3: CASSLPGLAGGRTGELFF. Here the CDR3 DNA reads TGTGCCAGCAGCTTACCGGGGCTAGCGGGGGGGAGGACCGGGGAGCTGTTTTTT.

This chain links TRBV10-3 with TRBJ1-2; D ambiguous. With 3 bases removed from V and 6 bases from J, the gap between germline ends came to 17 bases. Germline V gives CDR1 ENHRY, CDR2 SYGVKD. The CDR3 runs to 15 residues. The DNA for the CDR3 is TGTGCCATCAGTGACCCCCCCGGGGATGAGGATGGCTACACCTTC. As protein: CAISDPPGDEDGYTF.

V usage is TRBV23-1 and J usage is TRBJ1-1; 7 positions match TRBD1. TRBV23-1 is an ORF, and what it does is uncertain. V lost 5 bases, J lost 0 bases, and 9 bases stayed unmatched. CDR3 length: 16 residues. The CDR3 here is CASSKPGQLMNTEAFF. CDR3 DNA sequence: TGCGCCAGCAGTAAGCCGGGACAGCTCATGAACACTGAAGCTTTCTTT.

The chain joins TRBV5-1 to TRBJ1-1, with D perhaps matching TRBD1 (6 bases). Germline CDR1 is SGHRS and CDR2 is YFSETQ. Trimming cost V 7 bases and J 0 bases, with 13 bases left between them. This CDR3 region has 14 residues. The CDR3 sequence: CASYGGGLNTEAFF. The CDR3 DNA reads TGCGCCAGCTACGGAGGGGGGTTGAACACTGAAGCTTTCTTT. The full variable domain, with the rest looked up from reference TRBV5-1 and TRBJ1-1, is KAGVTQTPRYLIKTRGQQVTLSCSPISGHRSVSWYQQTPGQGLQFLFEYFSETQRNKGNFPGRFSGRQFSNSRSEMNVSTLELGDSALYLCASYGGGLNTEAFFGQGTRLTVV.

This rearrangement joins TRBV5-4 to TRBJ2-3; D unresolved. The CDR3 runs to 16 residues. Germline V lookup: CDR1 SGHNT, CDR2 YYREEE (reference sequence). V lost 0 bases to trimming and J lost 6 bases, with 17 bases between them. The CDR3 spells CASSLELNLPSDTQYF. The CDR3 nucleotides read TGTGCCAGCAGCTTGGAGCTCAACCTACCGTCCGATACGCAGTATTTT. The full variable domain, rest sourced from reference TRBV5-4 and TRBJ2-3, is ETGVTQSPTHLIKTRGQQVTLRCSSQSGHNTVSWYQQALGQGPQFIFQYYREEENGRGNFPPRFSGLQFPNYSSELNVNALELDDSALYLCASSLELNLPSDTQYFGPGTRLTVL.

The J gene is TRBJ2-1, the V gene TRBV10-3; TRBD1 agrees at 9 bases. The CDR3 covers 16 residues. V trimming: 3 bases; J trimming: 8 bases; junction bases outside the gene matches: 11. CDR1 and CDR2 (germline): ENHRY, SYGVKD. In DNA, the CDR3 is TGTGCCATCAGTGATTTCCAGGACAGGGGAACGGATGAGCAGTTCTTC. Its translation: CAISDFQDRGTDEQFF.